This T cell receptor (beta chain) comes out of a study of shared clonotypes between healthy human individuals. Germline V gives CDR1 MGHRA, CDR2 YSYEKL. Trimming took off 0 bases at V and 5 bases at J, with 13 bases between the two ends. The CDR3 is 15 amino acids. Naive CD8 cells comprised CD45RO-negative, CCR7-positively selected cells, excluding terminally differentiated effector memory CD45RA+ cells. Caucasian adults living in Nashville, Tennessee, provided all samples. Study-wide findings and caveats: Across four donors, naive CD4 shared roughly 5%, naive CD8 over 3%, memory CD4 roughly 2.5%, memory CD8 roughly 0.37%.

This table comes from immunoSEQ multiplex PCR, and its TCRdb copy is limited to in-frame clones, with some not included. The sample holds approximately 740,000 clones, approximately 92% seen once. Turning to this clone: The target antigen is unknown.

The specimen sequenced was naive CD8+ T cells sorted from blood. This sequence was found in a man under 40 in good health. The rearrangement uses TRBV4-1 and TRBJ1-2; D may be TRBD1 (5 bases). The CDR3 region has the DNA TGCGCCAGCAGCCAAGATTTCACGACAGCGTATGGCTACACCTTC. Protein sequence: CASSQDFTTAYGYTF.